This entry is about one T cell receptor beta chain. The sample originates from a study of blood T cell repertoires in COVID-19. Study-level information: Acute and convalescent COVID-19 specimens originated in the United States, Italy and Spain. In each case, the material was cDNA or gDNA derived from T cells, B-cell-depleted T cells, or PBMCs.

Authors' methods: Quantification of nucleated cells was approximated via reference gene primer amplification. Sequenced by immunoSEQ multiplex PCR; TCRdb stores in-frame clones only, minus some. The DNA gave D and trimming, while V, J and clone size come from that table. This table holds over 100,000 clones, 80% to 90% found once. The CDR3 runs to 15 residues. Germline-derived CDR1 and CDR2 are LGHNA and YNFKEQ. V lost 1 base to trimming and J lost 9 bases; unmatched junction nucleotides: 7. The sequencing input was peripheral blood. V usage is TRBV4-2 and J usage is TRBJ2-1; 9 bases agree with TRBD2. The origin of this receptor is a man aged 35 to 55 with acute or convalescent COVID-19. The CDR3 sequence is CASSQGGTSSREQFF. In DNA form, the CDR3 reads TGTGCCAGCAGCCAAGGGGGGACTAGCTCCCGTGAGCAGTTCTTC.